This T cell receptor (beta chain) was documented in a study of cytomegalovirus exposure and HLA in healthy donors (dated by TCRdb to between 2016 and 2019). Background for the entire study: In an earlier analysis of about 560 of the donors, 276 Gb of sequence data and 90 million to 120 million unique TCR beta sequences from approximately 180 million T cells were reported. Donor age, sex, ethnicity and CMV serostatus were compiled alongside the repertoire data. The number of typed donors differed by locus: roughly 629-640 for A, B, C, DRB1 and DQB1; 522 for DQA1; approximately 610 for DPA1; and about 450 for DPB1. A later genetic analysis took genome-wide SNP genotypes for about 55% of the 666 donors and used that subset as a discovery cohort. A later analysis re-analyzed previously published TCR beta repertoires from about 600 donors and added high-resolution HLA genotyping to study TCR occurrence patterns. Among 350 to 400 genotyped donors of the cohort, an average of around 240,000 unique TCR beta nucleotide sequences were sequenced per donor, about a sixth of them non-productive. Besides the first cohort of 550 to 750 subjects, a separate validation cohort made up of roughly 120 different subjects was used. All discovery cohort repertoires had been generated using a single sequencing platform. Of the roughly 400 genotyped donors, roughly 80% were placed in the genetic ancestry cluster associated with self-reported Caucasian donors. The later analysis used no new phenotypic data to find candidate immune exposures, relying instead on TCR beta sequences and their occurrence across donors. In an earlier analysis of 550 to 700 of the donors, high-throughput TCR beta sequencing was used to judge whether each TCR beta V gene segment behaved as functional or pseudogenic. Roughly 290 gigabases of sequencing data and 70 million to 100 million unique TCR sequences made up an early release that covered some 640 HLA-typed donors. The study profiled the T cell repertoires of more than 500 subjects by immunosequencing and related them to cytomegalovirus serostatus. The study combined high-throughput TCR immunosequencing, statistical association of individual TCRs with disease status, and machine learning to predict cytomegalovirus infection status. The study aimed to test whether cataloging public T cell receptors could reveal signatures of past pathogen exposure. Both class I and class II loci were covered by HLA typing, at four-digit resolution. About 5 DR-DQ haplotypes were handled as single units for association and clustering, since linkage in the cohort was strong. General study outcomes and caveats: A further reported finding was that TCR beta sequences accurately predicted the HLA-A and HLA-B alleles for most subjects in the first cohort. In this cohort, only TCR beta chains were sequenced, and detectable features were limited by the absence of alpha or paired-chain data. Because counts were too low, some 17 rarely observed V segments, including chromosome 9 orphons, were excluded from the earlier analysis of 587 of the donors. Sequencing depth was assumed to be roughly uniform across donors in the presence/absence analyses, though that assumption may not hold. It was suggested by the authors that the approach could potentially be generalized to other disease states and immunological phenotypes. Because the 87-base-pair reads could not distinguish some IMGT-functional V segments, including TRBV6-2 and TRBV6-3, those segments were excluded. Most TCR sequences were seen in very few donors, while some public TCRs were found in many individuals. Because HLA typing was unavailable for some donors at each locus, only the typed subset was used in association tests. According to a later analysis, parvovirus B19, influenza, CMV and Epstein-Barr virus appeared linked to several top co-occurrence clusters. The sequencing pipeline was judged likely to have produced a cluster of highly shared sequence variants as a technical artifact. A later analysis associated 16,951 TCR beta sequences with specific HLA alleles at a false discovery rate of 0.05. Immune exposure information for the cohort was limited to CMV serostatus. A later genetic analysis reported fewer N-insertions in productive TCRs among donors in an Asian-associated ancestry cluster than the roughly 700-donor mean. The classifier was reported to diagnose cytomegalovirus status with high specificity and sensitivity in both the original and validation cohorts. When HLA alleles, especially DR and DQ, strongly co-occurred, TCR associations were difficult to assign to individual alleles. An association between a missense DCLRE1C variant and V-gene and J-gene trimming of TCR beta chains was found in a later genetic analysis and replicated in an independent cohort. According to a later analysis, most CMV-associated TCR beta chains appeared to be HLA-restricted, and the HLA associations seemed to be driven largely by CMV exposure. An earlier analysis of approximately 530 of the donors showed that most TCR beta V segments appeared in productive rearrangements either about 90% or about 30% of the time, which broadly matched IMGT annotations. In the study, around 150 TCR beta chains were listed as associated with cytomegalovirus. In a later analysis, HLA-associated TCR beta chains were found to be more clonally expanded and to have lower generation probabilities than equally common non-associated chains. In vitro tests confirmed that a few of the cytomegalovirus-associated TCR beta chains recognize cytomegalovirus antigens. According to a later analysis, TCR association rates differed among HLA loci, with DRB1 alleles showing the most associated TCRs and HLA-C alleles showing the fewest. Correlated functional status among segregating V segments might reflect linkage disequilibrium, but an unknown experimental factor could not be ruled out.

In total, approximately 610 healthy bone marrow donors made up the cohort. All cohort members were sampled while nominally healthy, although unrecorded immune exposures were likely present. The donor tested CMV seronegative, placing the donor among the 350 or so seronegative members of the cohort. Every donor gave a peripheral blood sample, and the peripheral blood mononuclear cells from that sample were used for TCR beta sequencing. The Qiagen DNeasy Blood Extraction Kit was used to extract genomic DNA from the blood cell samples. CDR1 and CDR2 are read off the germline V gene (reference sequence) as LNHDA and SQIVND. From its cysteine to its phenylalanine, the CDR3 spans 14 amino acids. Kept here is only the CDR3 DNA, which spans 42 bases and is read in frame from base 1. The V end loses 0 bases and the J end loses 3 bases, and a stretch of 8 bases separates them. This clone was recorded a few times. The antigen this receptor binds is unknown. Base qualities were left out, and no much larger clone turns up one base away.

The method behind the library was the immunoSEQ multiplex PCR assay. The multiplex PCR relied on a mix of 60 forward primers for TCR Vbeta segments and 13 reverse primers for TCR Jbeta segments. The CDR3 region of rearranged TCR beta genes was amplified from genomic DNA by a multiplex PCR assay. On the Illumina HiSeq System, the amplified TCR beta libraries were sequenced as 87-base-pair reads. The study's own analysis went as follows. A later analysis counted some 74 million unique TCR beta chains across the 666 repertoires, and roughly 9.9 million of these chains were shared by at least two donors. A nearest-neighbor algorithm error-corrected the raw reads and collapsed the reads into unique sequences, merging closely related sequences to remove PCR and sequencing errors. To assign V, D and J gene segments, CDR3 sequences were aligned to IMGT reference sequences. For a sequence to be retained, a match of at least six nucleotides was required to both a V gene segment and a J gene segment. A rearrangement was called productive if the CDR3 had no stop codons and remained in frame with V and J, and every other rearrangement was called non-productive. CDR3 was defined according to IMGT convention as the region running from the second conserved V-encoded cysteine to the conserved J-encoded phenylalanine. In an earlier analysis of more than 550 of the donors, sequences lacking an unambiguous match to a single V gene segment were excluded. In an earlier analysis of a few hundred of the donors, V segments were called functional above 56.7% productive rearrangements and were called segregating when the between-donor standard deviation exceeded 5%. To diagnose cytomegalovirus status from the catalog of TCR beta chain sequences, a statistical classification framework was built. In a later analysis, TCR nucleotide sequences were compared against IMGT/GENE-DB human TR gene sequences so that V and J genes could be assigned. Using the TCRdist pipeline, a later analysis assigned CDR3 sequences along with most-parsimonious VDJ recombination scenarios. A later analysis defined each TCR beta chain by its CDR3 amino acid sequence plus V-gene family, and excluded reads lacking a unique V-gene family. As a way to deal with suspected cross-contamination and a sequencing artifact, a later analysis dropped roughly 600 nucleotide sequences that were highly shared and had low generation probability. A later analysis calculated a clonal expansion index for each public chain from normalized within-repertoire ranks of inferred template counts. In a later analysis, generation probabilities were computed with a VDJ recombination model fitted to out-of-frame rearrangements, and the resulting probabilities were checked against IGoR. In a later analysis, hypergeometric tests were used to score TCR-TCR, TCR-HLA and TCR-CMV co-occurrence, with a repertoire-size bias correction applied to TCR pairs. False discovery rates were estimated in a later analysis by permuting HLA or CMV assignments 20 times. In a later analysis, co-occurring TCRs were grouped with DBSCAN, and TCRdist sequence similarity was added when clustering was performed within HLA-allele-positive subsets. Repertoires with fewer than 30,000 or more than 120,000 public chains were left out of co-occurrence clustering, as were about 5 repertoires with anomalous nucleotide sharing. TCRdb retrieved this table from immuneACCESS and kept in-frame rearrangements only. Not all clones are present; in checked studies, unresolved V genes account for under half, and no reason is known for the remainder. V and J calls and clone size are given by that table; D and trimming were obtained from the DNA. The table for this sample lists approximately 220,000 clones; 60% to 80% of them were counted only once. The leading ten clones occupy 1.8% of the sample.

Sequencing used PBMCs. The receptor chain draws on TRBV19 and TRBJ1-1; a weak D assignment points to TRBD1 (6 bases agree). This TCR came from a woman under 40 in good health and CMV-seronegative. The encoded CDR3 is CASSIEGGHTEAFF. In nucleotide form, the sequence is TGTGCCAGTAGTATAGAAGGGGGTCACACTGAAGCTTTCTTT.